The 17 T cell receptor beta chains listed next were all sequenced from one sample in a study of blood T cell repertoires in COVID-19. TCRdb keeps only in-frame clones here, not all; method: immunoSEQ multiplex PCR. The sample records approximately 110,000 clones, approximately 80% being singletons. The sample taken for sequencing was peripheral blood. The source is a woman aged 45 to 65 with acute or convalescent COVID-19.

This clone has a single count. The chain combines TRBV2 with TRBJ2-1; 13 nucleotides match TRBD2. After removal of 6 bases from V and 10 bases from J, the junction contained 12 bases not matched to a gene. Looked up from germline, CDR1 is SNHLY and CDR2 is FYNNEI. The CDR3 length is 16 residues. As DNA, the CDR3 is TGTGCCAGCAGGGTCTCACTAGCGGGGGGGCCACGGGAGCAGTTCTTC. This gives the protein CASRVSLAGGPREQFF.

This clone has only one observation. This chain joins TRBV25-1 and TRBJ1-4, with 7 positions matching TRBD1. The CDR3 length is 16 residues. The germline CDR1 and CDR2 sequences are MGHDK and SYGVNS. Trimming took 1 base from V and 5 from J; bases not matched to a gene: 7. CDR3 loop: CASSESTGAGNEKLFF. The DNA of the CDR3 is TGTGCCAGCAGTGAATCTACAGGGGCGGGGAATGAAAAACTGTTTTTT.

J is TRBJ2-6 and V is TRBV12-5; 10 bases align to TRBD1. There are 19 residues in the CDR3. Germline CDR1 is LGHNT and CDR2 is FRNRAP. Germline trimming cut 1 base from V and 2 bases from J; bases unmatched to any gene: 8. The CDR3 bases are TGTGCTAGTGGTTTGGGCGGGACAGGGGATTATCCTGGGGCCAACGTCCTGACTTTC. Protein sequence: CASGLGGTGDYPGANVLTF.

CDR3 amino acids: CASSESLPVNYGYTF. The CDR3 DNA reads as TGTGCCAGCAGTGAATCCCTACCTGTGAACTATGGCTACACCTTC. This chain uses TRBV6-1 with TRBJ1-2; D gene unclear. Trimming pared 2 bases from V and 2 bases from J, leaving 12 bases between. CDR1 is MNHNS, CDR2 SASEGT, per germline. The CDR3 runs to 15 residues.

The rearrangement uses TRBV6-4 and TRBJ1-3; 9 positions agree with TRBD1. The germline V gene encodes CDR1 MRHNA and CDR2 SNTAGT. The V segment lost 2 bases and the J segment 2 bases; nucleotides outside the gene matches: 10. The CDR3 has 18 amino acids. CDR3 in amino acids: CASSDEGQGLYTGNTIYF. The DNA of the CDR3 is TGTGCCAGCAGTGACGAGGGACAGGGCTTGTATACTGGAAACACCATATATTTT.

The rearrangement joins TRBV18 to TRBJ1-5; 8 bases line up with TRBD1. The CDR3 runs to 16 residues. The J segment lost 3 bases and the V segment lost 3 bases, leaving 7 bases of the junction unmatched. The germline V gene has CDR1 KGHSH and CDR2 LQKENI. CDR3 sequence: CASSPADRGDNQPQHF. The CDR3 nucleotides are TGTGCCAGCTCACCTGCTGACAGGGGTGACAATCAGCCCCAGCATTTT.

Only a few counts were recorded for this clone. CDR3 sequence (DNA): TGTGCCAGTAGTACACTACAGGGGGCTTTTGGCTACACCTTC. Translating it yields CASSTLQGAFGYTF. This rearrangement joins TRBV19 to TRBJ1-2; TRBD1 agrees at 9 bases. Germline V gives CDR1 LNHDA, CDR2 SQIVND (reference sequence). The CDR3 extends over 14 amino acids. The V and J ends lost 4 bases and 7 bases, in that order; junction bases with no gene match: 7.

The genes are TRBV18 and TRBJ1-5; perhaps TRBD1 as D (5 bases). With 3 bases removed from V and 0 bases from J, the gap between germline ends came to 9 bases. This CDR3 is built from 15 residues. Germline V gene sequence: CDR1 KGHSH, CDR2 LQKENI. The CDR3 protein is CASSPQGYSNQPQHF. CDR3 in DNA: TGTGCCAGCTCACCCCAGGGCTATAGCAATCAGCCCCAGCATTTT.

The V and J genes are TRBV30 and TRBJ1-2, with D uncertain. The germline CDR1 and CDR2 sequences are GTSNPN and SVGIG (reference sequence). V was clipped by 1 base and J by 7 bases, with 13 bases between them. This CDR3 has 13 amino acids. This CDR3 is CAWSDTDLIGYTF. The CDR3 coding sequence is TGTGCCTGGAGTGACACCGATCTGATTGGCTACACCTTC.

This clone turned up a few times. The V call is TRBV6-5, the J call TRBJ2-7; D unresolved. Germline V CDR1 and CDR2: MNHEY, SVGAGI. This CDR3 is 13 amino acids long. The V end was cut by 2 bases, the J end by 2 bases, with 7 bases between. Here the CDR3 reads CASSYAAAYEQYF. Written as DNA, the CDR3 is TGTGCCAGCAGTTACGCGGCGGCCTACGAGCAGTACTTC.

The J gene is TRBJ1-2, the V gene TRBV5-5; D is ambiguous. V was trimmed by 4 bases and J by 5 bases, leaving 15 bases between them. The CDR3 covers 14 residues. The germline CDR1 and CDR2 sequences are SGHKS and YYEKEE (reference sequence). CDR3 DNA sequence: TGTGCCAGCAGCCGTGACCCGGGTCTATATGGCTACACCTTC. This sequence encodes CASSRDPGLYGYTF.

This chain links TRBV19 with TRBJ1-1; maybe TRBD1 (6 bases). CDR1 is LNHDA, CDR2 SQIVND, per germline (reference sequence). Trimming left V 3 bases short and J 1 base short, with 9 bases between. The CDR3 is 14 residues long. This chain's CDR3 is CASSITGPNTEAFF. Here the CDR3 DNA reads TGTGCCAGTAGTATTACAGGGCCGAACACTGAAGCTTTCTTT.

Comment on this clone: In the same sample, other DNA sequences code for this CDR3. This chain uses TRBV5-1 with TRBJ1-1; D gene unclear. CDR1 and CDR2 from the germline V gene are SGHRS and YFSETQ. CDR3 size: 14 residues. V gave up 8 bases and J gave up 2 bases, with 16 bases separating them. The CDR3 bases are TGCGCCAGTTCCCTTACCGGGAGCAACACTGAAGCTTTCTTT. It encodes CASSLTGSNTEAFF. The variable domain in full, with the rest retrieved from reference TRBV5-1 and TRBJ1-1, is KAGVTQTPRYLIKTRGQQVTLSCSPISGHRSVSWYQQTPGQGLQFLFEYFSETQRNKGNFPGRFSGRQFSNSRSEMNVSTLELGDSALYLCASSLTGSNTEAFFGQGTRLTVV.

In its sample, this clone was seen once. In DNA form, the CDR3 reads TGTGCCAGCAGGACCACAGGGTTCTATGGCTACACCTTC. It specifies CASRTTGFYGYTF. This chain links TRBV12-3 or TRBV12-4 with TRBJ1-2; D might be TRBD1 (6 bases). Deletions cut 6 bases from V and 4 bases from J, with 12 bases between. This CDR3 has 13 residues.

On this clone itself: The identical CDR3 is also encoded by other nucleotide sequences in the sample. The chain uses TRBV5-1 and TRBJ1-4; 7 nucleotides line up with TRBD1. The CDR3 covers 14 residues. Germline assignment: CDR1 SGHRS and CDR2 YFSETQ. The V segment lost 0 bases and the J segment 6 bases; nucleotides outside the gene matches: 2. CDR3 sequence reads: CASSLGQGDEKLFF. CDR3 bases: TGCGCCAGCAGCTTGGGACAGGGCGATGAAAAACTGTTTTTT.

The CDR3, as DNA: TGTGCCAGCAGCTTAACCCCCCGCGGCAGGGGGCCTACCAATCAGCCCCAGCATTTT. Protein sequence: CASSLTPRGRGPTNQPQHF. This chain connects TRBV7-2 to TRBJ1-5; 8 bases fit TRBD1. The CDR3 is 19 amino acids. Germline V gene sequence: CDR1 SGHTA, CDR2 FQGNSA. V gave up 2 bases and J gave up 3 bases; unmatched junction bases: 15. Full variable domain (remainder filled in from reference TRBV7-2 and TRBJ1-5): GAGVSQSPSNKVTEKGKDVELRCDPISGHTALYWYRQSLGQGLEFLIYFQGNSAPDKSGLPSDRFSAERTGGSVSTLTIQRTQQEDSAVYLCASSLTPRGRGPTNQPQHFGDGTRLSIL.

CDR3 loop: CASSAESGGNEKLFF. The CDR3 coding sequence is TGCGCCAGCAGCGCTGAGTCGGGGGGAAATGAAAAACTGTTTTTT. The chain couples TRBV5-1 to TRBJ1-4; D is perhaps TRBD1 (5 bases). The CDR3 contains 15 residues. CDR1 is SGHRS and CDR2 is YFSETQ in the germline V gene. Trimming removed 4 bases at V and 5 bases at J, with 15 bases between.